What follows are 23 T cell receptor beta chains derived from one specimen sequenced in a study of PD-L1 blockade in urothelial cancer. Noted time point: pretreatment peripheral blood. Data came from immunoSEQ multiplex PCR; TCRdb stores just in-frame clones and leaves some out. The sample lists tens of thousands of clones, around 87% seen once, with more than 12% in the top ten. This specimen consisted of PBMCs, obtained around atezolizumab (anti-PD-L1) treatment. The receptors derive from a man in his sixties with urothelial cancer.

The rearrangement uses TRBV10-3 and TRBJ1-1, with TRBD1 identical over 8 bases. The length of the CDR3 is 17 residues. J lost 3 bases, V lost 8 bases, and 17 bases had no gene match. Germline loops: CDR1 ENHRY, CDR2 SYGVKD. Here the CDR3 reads CAISSGQGAARDTEAFF. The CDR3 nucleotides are TGTGCCATCTCCTCAGGGCAGGGGGCGGCTCGGGACACTGAAGCTTTCTTT.

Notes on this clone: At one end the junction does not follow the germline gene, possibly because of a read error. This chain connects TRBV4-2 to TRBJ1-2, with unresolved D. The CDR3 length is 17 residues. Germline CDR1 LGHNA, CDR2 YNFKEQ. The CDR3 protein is CASRQGMGRSHAYGYTF. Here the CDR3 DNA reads TGTGCCAGCAGGCAAGGTATGGGCCGGTCTCACGCTTATGGCTACACCTTC.

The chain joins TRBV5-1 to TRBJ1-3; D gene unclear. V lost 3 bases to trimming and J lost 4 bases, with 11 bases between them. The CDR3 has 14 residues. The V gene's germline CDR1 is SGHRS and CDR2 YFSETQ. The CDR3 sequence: CASSSGGGGNTIYF. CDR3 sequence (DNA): TGCGCCAGCAGCTCCGGTGGAGGCGGAAACACCATATATTTT.

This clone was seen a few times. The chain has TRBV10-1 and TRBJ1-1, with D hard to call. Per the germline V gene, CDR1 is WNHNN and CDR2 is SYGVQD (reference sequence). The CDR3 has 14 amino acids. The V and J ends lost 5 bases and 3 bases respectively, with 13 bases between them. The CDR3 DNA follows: TGCGCCAGCAGTCGACGGGTAGGAGACACTGAAGCTTTCTTT. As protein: CASSRRVGDTEAFF.

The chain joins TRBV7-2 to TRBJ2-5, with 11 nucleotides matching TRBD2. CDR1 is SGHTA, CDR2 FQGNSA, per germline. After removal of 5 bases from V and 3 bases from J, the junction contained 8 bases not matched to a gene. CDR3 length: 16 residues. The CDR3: CASSPRRSGGEETQYF. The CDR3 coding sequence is TGTGCCAGCAGCCCCCGGCGTAGCGGGGGGGAAGAGACCCAGTACTTC.

This CDR3 reads CASSIDLGQTSTDTQYF. The CDR3 DNA reads TGTGCCAGTAGTATAGATCTGGGCCAAACTAGCACAGATACGCAGTATTTT. The chain joins TRBV19 to TRBJ2-3; D gene ambiguous. This CDR3 has 17 residues. V lost 0 bases to trimming and J lost 0 bases, with 13 bases between them. Germline V lookup: CDR1 LNHDA, CDR2 SQIVND (reference sequence).

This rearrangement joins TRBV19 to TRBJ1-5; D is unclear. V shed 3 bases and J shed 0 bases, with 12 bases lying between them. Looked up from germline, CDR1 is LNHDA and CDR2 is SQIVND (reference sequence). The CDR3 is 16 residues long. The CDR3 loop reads CASSMGGMYSNQPQHF. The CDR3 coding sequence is TGTGCCAGTAGTATGGGCGGGATGTATAGCAATCAGCCCCAGCATTTT.

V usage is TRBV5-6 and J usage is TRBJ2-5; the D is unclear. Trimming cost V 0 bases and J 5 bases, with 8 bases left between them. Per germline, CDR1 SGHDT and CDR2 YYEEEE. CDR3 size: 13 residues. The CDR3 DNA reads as TGTGCCAGCAGCTTGGGGTCCGGGGAGACCCAGTACTTC. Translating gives CASSLGSGETQYF. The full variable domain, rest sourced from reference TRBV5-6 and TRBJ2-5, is DAGVTQSPTHLIKTRGQQVTLRCSPKSGHDTVSWYQQALGQGPQFIFQYYEEEERQRGNFPDRFSGHQFPNYSSELNVNALLLGDSALYLCASSLGSGETQYFGPGTRLLVL.

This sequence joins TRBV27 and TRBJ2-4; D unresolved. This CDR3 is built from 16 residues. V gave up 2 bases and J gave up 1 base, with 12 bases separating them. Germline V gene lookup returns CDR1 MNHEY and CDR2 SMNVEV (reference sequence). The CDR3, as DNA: TGTGCCAGCAGTTTAGCTTTCCTAAACGCCAAAAACATTCAGTACTTC. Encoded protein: CASSLAFLNAKNIQYF.

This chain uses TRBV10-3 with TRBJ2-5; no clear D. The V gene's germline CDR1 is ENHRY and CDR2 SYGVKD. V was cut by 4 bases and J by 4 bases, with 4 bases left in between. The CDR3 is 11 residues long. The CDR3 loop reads CAISGGETQYF. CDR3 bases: TGTGCCATCAGTGGAGGAGAGACCCAGTACTTC.

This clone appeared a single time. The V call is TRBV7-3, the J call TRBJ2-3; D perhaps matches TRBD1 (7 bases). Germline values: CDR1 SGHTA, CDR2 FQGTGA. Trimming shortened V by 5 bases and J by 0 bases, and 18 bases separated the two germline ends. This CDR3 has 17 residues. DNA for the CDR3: TGTGCCAGCAGCCCCAGGGGGACTTACTCTAGCACAGATACGCAGTATTTT. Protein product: CASSPRGTYSSTDTQYF.

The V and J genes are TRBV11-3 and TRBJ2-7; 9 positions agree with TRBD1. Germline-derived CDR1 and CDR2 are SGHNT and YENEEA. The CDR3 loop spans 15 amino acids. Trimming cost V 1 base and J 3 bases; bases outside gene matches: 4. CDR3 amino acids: CASSLVGQGIYEQYF. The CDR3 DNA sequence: TGTGCCAGCAGCTTAGTGGGACAGGGAATCTACGAGCAGTACTTC.

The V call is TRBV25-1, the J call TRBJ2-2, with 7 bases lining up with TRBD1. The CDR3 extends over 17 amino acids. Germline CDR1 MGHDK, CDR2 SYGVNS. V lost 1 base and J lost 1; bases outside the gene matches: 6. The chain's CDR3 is CASSESGRGRNTGELFF. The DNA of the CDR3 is TGTGCCAGCAGTGAATCGGGCAGGGGGAGGAACACCGGGGAGCTGTTTTTT.

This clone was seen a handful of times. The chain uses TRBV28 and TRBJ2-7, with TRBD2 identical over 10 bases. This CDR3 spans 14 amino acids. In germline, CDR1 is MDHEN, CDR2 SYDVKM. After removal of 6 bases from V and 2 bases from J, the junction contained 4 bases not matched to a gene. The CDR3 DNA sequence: TGTGCCAGCAGCCAGCTAGCGGGGGCCTACGAGCAGTACTTC. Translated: CASSQLAGAYEQYF.

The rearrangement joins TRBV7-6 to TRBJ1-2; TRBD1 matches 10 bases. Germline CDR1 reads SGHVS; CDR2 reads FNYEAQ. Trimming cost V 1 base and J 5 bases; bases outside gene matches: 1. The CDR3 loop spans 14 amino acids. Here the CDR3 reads CASSLGTGGYGYTF. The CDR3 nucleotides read TGTGCCAGCAGCTTAGGGACAGGGGGGTATGGCTACACCTTC.

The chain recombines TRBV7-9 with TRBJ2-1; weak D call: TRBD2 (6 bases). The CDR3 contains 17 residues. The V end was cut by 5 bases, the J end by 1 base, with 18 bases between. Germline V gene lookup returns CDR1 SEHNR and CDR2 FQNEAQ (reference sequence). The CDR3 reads CASSPHRGTGSYNEQFF. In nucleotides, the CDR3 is TGTGCCAGCAGCCCTCACCGGGGGACGGGTTCCTACAATGAGCAGTTCTTC.

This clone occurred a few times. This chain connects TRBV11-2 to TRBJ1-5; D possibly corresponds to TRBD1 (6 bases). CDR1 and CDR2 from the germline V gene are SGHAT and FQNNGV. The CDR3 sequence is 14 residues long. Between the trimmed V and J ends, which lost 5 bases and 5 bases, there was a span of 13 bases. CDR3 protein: CASSGGAVDQPQHF. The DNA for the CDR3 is TGTGCCAGCAGCGGGGGGGCGGTCGATCAGCCCCAGCATTTT.

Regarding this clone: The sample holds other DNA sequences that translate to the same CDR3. The CDR3 region has the DNA TGCGCCAGCAGTGAAAGCGGGGGGCTCTACAATGAGCAGTTCTTC. It translates to CASSESGGLYNEQFF. J is TRBJ2-1 and V is TRBV10-1; 9 bases fit TRBD2. Trimming took 3 bases from V and 3 from J; bases not matched to a gene: 3. From germline, CDR1 is WNHNN and CDR2 SYGVQD (reference sequence). The CDR3 extends over 15 amino acids.

CDR3 protein: CARSWHRQLNYGYTF. CDR3 DNA sequence: TGTGCCAGAAGCTGGCACAGGCAACTGAACTATGGCTACACCTTC. The V call is TRBV5-3, the J call TRBJ1-2; D is perhaps TRBD1 (5 bases). TRBV5-3 is sorted into the ORF group, with uncertain function. CDR3 length equals 15 residues. Between the trimmed V and J ends, which lost 3 bases and 2 bases, there was a span of 14 bases.

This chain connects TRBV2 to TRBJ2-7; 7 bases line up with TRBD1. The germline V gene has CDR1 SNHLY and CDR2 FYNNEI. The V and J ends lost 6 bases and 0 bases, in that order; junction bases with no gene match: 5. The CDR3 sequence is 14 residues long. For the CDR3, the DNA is TGTGCCAGCAGAACCGACAGGGTCTCCTACGAGCAGTACTTC. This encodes CASRTDRVSYEQYF.

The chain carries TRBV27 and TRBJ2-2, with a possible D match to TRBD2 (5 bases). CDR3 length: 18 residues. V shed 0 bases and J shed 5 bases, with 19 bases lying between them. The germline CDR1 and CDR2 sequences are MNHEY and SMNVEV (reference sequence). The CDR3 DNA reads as TGTGCCAGCAGTTTATCTACTACCGGAATAGCGAGAACCGGGGAGCTGTTTTTT. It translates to CASSLSTTGIARTGELFF.

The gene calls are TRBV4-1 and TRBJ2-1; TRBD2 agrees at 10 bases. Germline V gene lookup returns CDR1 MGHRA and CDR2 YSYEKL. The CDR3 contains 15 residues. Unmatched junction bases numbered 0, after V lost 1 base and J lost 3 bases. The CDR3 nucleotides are TGCGCCAGCAGCCAAGTAGCGGGGGGCTACAATGAGCAGTTCTTC. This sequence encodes CASSQVAGGYNEQFF.

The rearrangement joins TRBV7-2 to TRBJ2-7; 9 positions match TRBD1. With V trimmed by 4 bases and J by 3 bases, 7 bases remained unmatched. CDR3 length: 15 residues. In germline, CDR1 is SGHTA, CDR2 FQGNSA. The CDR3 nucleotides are TGTGCCAGCAGCTCTCGTGCGGACAGGGGCTACGAGCAGTACTTC. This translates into CASSSRADRGYEQYF.